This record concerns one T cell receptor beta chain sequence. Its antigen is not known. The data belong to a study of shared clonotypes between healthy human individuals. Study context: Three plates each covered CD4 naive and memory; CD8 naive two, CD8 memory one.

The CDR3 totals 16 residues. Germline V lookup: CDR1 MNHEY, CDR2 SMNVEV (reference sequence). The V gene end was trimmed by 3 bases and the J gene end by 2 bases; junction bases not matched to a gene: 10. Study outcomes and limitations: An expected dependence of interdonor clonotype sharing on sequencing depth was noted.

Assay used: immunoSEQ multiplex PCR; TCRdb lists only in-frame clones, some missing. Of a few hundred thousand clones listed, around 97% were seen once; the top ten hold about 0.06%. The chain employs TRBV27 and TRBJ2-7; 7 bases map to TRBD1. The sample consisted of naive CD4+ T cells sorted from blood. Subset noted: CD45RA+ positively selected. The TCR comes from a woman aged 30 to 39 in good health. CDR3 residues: CASSLKRTGQTYEQYF. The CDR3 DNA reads TGTGCCAGCAGTTTGAAAAGGACAGGCCAGACCTACGAGCAGTACTTC.